The source of this T cell receptor (beta chain) is a study of T cells in tumors and immune-related adverse events. Data came from immunoSEQ multiplex PCR; TCRdb stores just in-frame clones and leaves some out. Altogether about 22,000 clones are present, 75% to 95% being singletons, with the ten largest covering over 1.3%. This clone was recorded only once. V gave up 5 bases and J gave up 7 bases, with 18 bases separating them. CDR3 length equals 14 residues. Germline V CDR1 and CDR2: LNHDA, SQIVND (reference sequence). The clonotype originates from a female donor with metastatic renal cell carcinoma. The sample consisted of lymph node tissue, taken from a patient treated with anti-PD-1 therapy. V and J are TRBV19 and TRBJ2-7; D not resolved. The CDR3 loop is CASSLSTGPTEQYF. The CDR3 DNA reads TGTGCCAGTAGTCTCTCGACTGGTCCTACGGAGCAGTACTTC.